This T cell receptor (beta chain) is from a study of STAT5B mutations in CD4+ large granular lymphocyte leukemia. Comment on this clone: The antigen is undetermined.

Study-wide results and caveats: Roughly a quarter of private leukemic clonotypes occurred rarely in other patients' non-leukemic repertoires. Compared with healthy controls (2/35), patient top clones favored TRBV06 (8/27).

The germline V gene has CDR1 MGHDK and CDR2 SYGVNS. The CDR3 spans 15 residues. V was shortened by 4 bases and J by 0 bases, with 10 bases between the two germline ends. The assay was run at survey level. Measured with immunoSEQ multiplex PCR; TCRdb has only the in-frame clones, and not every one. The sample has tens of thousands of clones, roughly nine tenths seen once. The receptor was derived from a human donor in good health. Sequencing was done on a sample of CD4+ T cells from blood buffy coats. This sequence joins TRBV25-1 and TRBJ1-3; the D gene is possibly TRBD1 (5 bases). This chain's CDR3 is CASSGTRTSGNTIYF. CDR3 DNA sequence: TGTGCCAGCAGTGGGACACGGACCTCTGGAAACACCATATATTTT.